The text below deals with one T cell receptor beta chain. Its antigen is undetermined. This specimen belongs to a study of T cell clones after liver transplantation. Turning to the study itself: Until 12-24 months post-transplant, subjects got standard immunosuppression and no induction. Study-wide points: Donor-reactive sequences fell more than third party-reactive ones, suggesting partial deletion.

TCRdb's table, derived via immunoSEQ multiplex PCR, lists solely in-frame clones and lacks some. The table lists approximately 100,000 clones, 82% of them singletons, with over 0.75% in the top ten. Germline assignment: CDR1 MGHDK and CDR2 SYGVNS. Unmatched junction bases numbered 6, after V lost 6 bases and J lost 7 bases. This CDR3 region has 14 residues. The chain couples TRBV25-1 to TRBJ2-2, with TRBD1 matching 9 bases. This TCR came from a human donor who received a liver transplant. Sequencing was performed on CD4+ T cells from blood, taken before liver transplant. The CDR3 bases are TGTGCCAGCAGGGTACAGGGGGCGAGCGGGGAGCTGTTTTTT. Amino acid sequence: CASRVQGASGELFF.